One and the same sample provided the 7 T cell receptor beta chains below, sequenced in a study of human T cells and chemical hapten exposure. The template was total RNA from unfractionated whole blood. Library construction involved attaching unique molecular identifiers to individual cDNA molecules, which allowed quantitative, reproducible TCR counting. TCRdb re-called the reads through MiXCR, storing one row per CDR3 protein. The repertoire holds 100,000 to 150,000 distinct CDR3 sequences, with about 7.7% as singletons. The specimen sequenced was whole blood. Receptor source: a human donor in good health. Some clones in this sample may be carry-over from other donors' samples.

This clonotype showed up just a few times. J is TRBJ2-1 and V is TRBV5-4; 11 positions agree with TRBD2. CDR1 and CDR2 from the germline V gene are SGHNT and YYREEE (reference sequence). After removal of 1 base from V and 5 bases from J, the junction contained 2 bases not matched to a gene. The CDR3 extends over 15 amino acids. CDR3 in DNA: TGTGCCAGCAGCTTGACTAGCGGGAGCAACAATGAGCAGTTCTTC. Encoded protein: CASSLTSGSNNEQFF.

This clonotype was counted at least ten times. The chain links TRBV7-9 to TRBJ2-6, with TRBD1 matching 9 bases. Germline V CDR1 and CDR2: SEHNR, FQNEAQ (reference sequence). J lost 1 base, V lost 5 bases, and 12 bases had no gene match. The length of the CDR3 is 19 residues. The CDR3 DNA sequence: TGTGCCAGCAGCCGTCTAGGTGGGGACAGGGAGTCTGGGGCCAACGTCCTGACTTTC. Amino acid sequence: CASSRLGGDRESGANVLTF.

This clonotype was detected a few times. The chain recombines TRBV7-2 with TRBJ2-5, with D perhaps TRBD2 (5 bases). The germline V and J ends were trimmed by 1 base and 4 bases, with 10 bases remaining between them. Germline loops: CDR1 SGHTA, CDR2 FQGNSA. The CDR3 contains 14 residues. This CDR3 is CASSLVEGAETQYF. CDR3 DNA sequence: TGTGCCAGCAGCTTAGTCGAGGGCGCAGAGACCCAGTACTTC. Full variable domain (remainder filled in from reference TRBV7-2 and TRBJ2-5): GAGVSQSPSNKVTEKGKDVELRCDPISGHTALYWYRQSLGQGLEFLIYFQGNSAPDKSGLPSDRFSAERTGGSVSTLTIQRTQQEDSAVYLCASSLVEGAETQYFGPGTRLLVL.

The chain is built from TRBV7-8 and TRBJ2-2; no clear D. V was clipped by 2 bases and J by 0 bases, with 7 bases between them. The CDR3 is 15 amino acids. CDR1 and CDR2 (germline): SGHVS, FQNEAQ. The CDR3 DNA sequence: TGTGCCAGCAGCTTACAGTTGACGAACACCGGGGAGCTGTTTTTT. It yields the protein CASSLQLTNTGELFF.

This clonotype was seen ten or more times. The CDR3 DNA sequence: TGCAGTGCTAGGGGGACGGTGAACACTGAAGCTTTCTTT. The encoded protein is CSARGTVNTEAFF. The J gene is TRBJ1-1, the V gene TRBV20-1; possibly TRBD1 for D (5 bases). V was trimmed by 3 bases and J by 0 bases, leaving 8 bases between them. CDR1 DFQATT and CDR2 SNEGSKA come from the germline V gene (reference sequence). The CDR3 spans 13 residues.

This clonotype appeared many times. V usage is TRBV29-1 and J usage is TRBJ1-1; 7 nucleotides align to TRBD1. The CDR3 totals 14 residues. The junction had 5 bases not matched to a gene; V was cut back by 3 bases and J by 1 base. Germline V CDR1 and CDR2: SQVTM, ANQGSEA. As DNA, the CDR3 is TGCAGCGTTGACCCCAGGGGGGAGAACACTGAAGCTTTCTTT. This codes for CSVDPRGENTEAFF.

The V call is TRBV29-1, the J call TRBJ2-2, with D maybe TRBD2 (6 bases). V was shortened by 3 bases and J by 3 bases, with 11 bases between the two germline ends. CDR3 size: 14 residues. Germline V gene lookup returns CDR1 SQVTM and CDR2 ANQGSEA. CDR3 DNA sequence: TGCAGCGTTGATCCCGGAGGGCACACCGGGGAGCTGTTTTTT. This codes for CSVDPGGHTGELFF.